What follows are 12 T cell receptor beta chains derived from one specimen sequenced in a study of T-cell memory formation after mild COVID-19. TCRdb re-analysed the 5' RACE reads in MiXCR, keeping a single row per CDR3 protein. The table shows 500,000 to 550,000 distinct CDR3 sequences, with roughly 22% occurring only once. What was sequenced was PBMCs or a T cell subset sorted from them (not recorded which). The receptors stem from an adult woman who had mild COVID-19 (a few samples of this study predate the infection). Cell type and time point are not known.

In its sample, this clonotype was seen a few times. The chain couples TRBV9 to TRBJ2-7; D perhaps matches TRBD1 (6 bases). Trimming cost V 4 bases and J 1 base, with 12 bases left between them. CDR1 and CDR2 from the germline V gene are SGDLS and YYNGEE. The CDR3 is 14 residues long. This chain's CDR3 is CASSHYTGSYEQYF. The DNA for the CDR3 is TGTGCCAGCAGCCACTATACAGGGTCCTACGAGCAGTACTTC.

The J gene is TRBJ2-7, the V gene TRBV12-3 or TRBV12-4; possible D gene TRBD1, 6 bases. There are 14 residues in the CDR3. V lost 6 bases to trimming and J lost 2 bases, with 14 bases between them. CDR3 in DNA: TGTGCCAGCAGGGTGGACAGACCTCCCTACGAGCAGTACTTC. Encoded protein: CASRVDRPPYEQYF.

This clonotype has a handful of counts. Relative to the germline gene, one junction end is altered; a read error may explain this. The chain recombines TRBV24-1 with TRBJ2-1, with D tentatively TRBD1 (5 bases). Germline V CDR1 and CDR2: KGHDR, SFDVKD. There are 15 residues in the CDR3. The CDR3 bases are TGTGCCACAAGTGGGGCCAGGGCCTCCTACAATGAGCAGTTCTTC. This gives the protein CATSGARASYNEQFF.

This clonotype appeared a few times. The rearrangement uses TRBV6-5 and TRBJ2-6; D call uncertain. The germline gives CDR1 MNHEY, CDR2 SVGAGI. This CDR3 is built from 12 residues. The V end was cut by 2 bases, the J end by 9 bases, with 5 bases between. CDR3 in amino acids: CASSYRDNVLTF. The DNA of the CDR3 is TGTGCCAGCAGTTACAGAGACAACGTCCTGACTTTC.

The V gene is TRBV7-9, the J gene TRBJ2-3; the D gene is possibly TRBD1 (5 bases). CDR3 size: 18 residues. The germline V gene encodes CDR1 SEHNR and CDR2 FQNEAQ (reference sequence). Between the trimmed V and J ends, which lost 5 bases and 0 bases, there was a span of 21 bases. The CDR3 sequence: CASSPPDSFGASTDTQYF. CDR3 DNA sequence: TGTGCCAGCAGCCCCCCCGACAGCTTCGGAGCTAGCACAGATACGCAGTATTTT.

The rearrangement uses TRBV30 and TRBJ1-1; D gene unclear. The ends were cut back, 3 bases at V and 6 bases at J, with 11 bases in the middle. Germline assignment: CDR1 GTSNPN and CDR2 SVGIG (reference sequence). This CDR3 region has 12 residues. The CDR3 sequence: CAWSLSGAEAFF. In DNA, the CDR3 is TGTGCCTGGAGCCTTAGTGGGGCTGAAGCTTTCTTT.

In its sample, this clonotype was seen a few times. The CDR3 region has the DNA TGTGCCAGCAGCTTAGCCCCTGGGTTAGGACAGGGCGGTAATGGCTACACCTTC. Translation gives CASSLAPGLGQGGNGYTF. J is TRBJ1-2 and V is TRBV7-6; TRBD1 matches 8 bases. The CDR3 totals 18 residues. CDR1 is SGHVS, CDR2 FNYEAQ, per germline. The V and J ends lost 0 bases and 6 bases, in that order; junction bases with no gene match: 15.

The sample holds one count of this clonotype. The chain is built from TRBV7-9 and TRBJ2-7; TRBD1 aligns across 9 bases. Germline V lookup: CDR1 SEHNR, CDR2 FQNEAQ (reference sequence). The CDR3 loop spans 15 amino acids. J gave up 6 bases and V 2 bases, and 8 bases lay outside the gene matches. The CDR3 DNA sequence: TGTGCCAGCAGCTTACCATGGACAGGGGCTGCCGAGCAGTACTTC. Protein: CASSLPWTGAAEQYF.

In DNA, the CDR3 is TGCGCCAGCAGTGTTGACTCCCCCTACAATGAGCAGTTCTTC. Its protein is CASSVDSPYNEQFF. The chain carries TRBV10-2 and TRBJ2-1; D ambiguous. V lost 4 bases to trimming and J lost 2 bases, with 9 bases between them. Looked up from germline, CDR1 is WSHSY and CDR2 is SAAADI. The CDR3 sequence is 14 residues long.

Concerning this clonotype: The junction differs from germline at one of its ends, possibly a read error. This sequence joins TRBV6-2 or TRBV6-3 and TRBJ1-1; TRBD1 aligns across 7 bases. The CDR3 is made up of 13 amino acids. The germline V gene has CDR1 MNHEY and CDR2 SVGEGT. The CDR3 here is CASSYYRGTEAFF. The DNA for the CDR3 is TGTGCCAGCAGCTACTACAGGGGCACTGAAGCTTTCTTT.

This clonotype was counted a few times. The chain joins TRBV5-1 to TRBJ2-1, with 11 positions matching TRBD2. CDR3 length: 16 amino acids. Germline V gives CDR1 SGHRS, CDR2 YFSETQ. Trimming cost V 7 bases and J 4 bases; bases outside gene matches: 10. DNA for the CDR3: TGCGCCAGCTTGGCCCCCCTAGCGGGGGGTTACAATGAGCAGTTCTTC. Translating it yields CASLAPLAGGYNEQFF.

The rearrangement joins TRBV27 to TRBJ2-3; D possibly corresponds to TRBD2 (5 bases). Germline-derived CDR1 and CDR2 are MNHEY and SMNVEV (reference sequence). V was clipped by 8 bases and J by 4 bases, with 13 bases between them. The length of the CDR3 is 13 residues. The CDR3 spells CASGGFPPDTQYF. In nucleotides, the CDR3 is TGTGCCAGCGGCGGGTTTCCCCCAGATACGCAGTATTTT.